The 15 T cell receptor beta chains reported below all come from one sample, sequenced in a study of T-cell memory formation after mild COVID-19 (dated by TCRdb to the early 2020s). The library was made by 5' RACE. For sequencing, an Illumina NovaSeq 6000 was employed. The public reads were run again by TCRdb, first through fastp at Q25 and then through MiXCR, and only productive beta chains were kept. Each CDR3 protein gets just one entry, which takes the most common genes and DNA from the rows behind it. The sample records roughly 160,000 distinct CDR3 sequences, around a tenth of which are singletons. About 3.8% of the sample rests with the top ten. Sample: PBMCs or a T cell subset sorted from them (not recorded which). These receptors originate from a man between 18 and 35 years old who had mild COVID-19 (a few samples of this study predate the infection). The sample titles of this study are shuffled in the database, so cell type and time point are left out; the donor was told from shared clones.

The gene calls are TRBV6-5 and TRBJ1-1, with unresolved D. Between the trimmed V and J ends, which lost 0 bases and 1 base, there was a span of 12 bases. CDR1 MNHEY and CDR2 SVGAGI come from the germline V gene. The CDR3 loop spans 16 amino acids. CDR3 in amino acids: CASSYSGRARNTEAFF. CDR3 nucleotide sequence: TGTGCCAGCAGTTACTCGGGAAGGGCACGGAACACTGAAGCTTTCTTT.

This clonotype appeared a few times. The rearrangement uses TRBV7-9 and TRBJ2-7; D is possibly TRBD2 (5 bases). The CDR3 is 13 residues long. Germline V gene lookup returns CDR1 SEHNR and CDR2 FQNEAQ (reference sequence). Between the trimmed V and J ends, which lost 5 bases and 7 bases, there was a span of 15 bases. The CDR3 loop is CASSQPGFLEQYF. CDR3 sequence (DNA): TGTGCCAGCAGCCAACCGGGGTTTTTGGAGCAGTACTTC.

This clonotype has a handful of counts. The chain has TRBV25-1 and TRBJ2-3; TRBD2 aligns across 10 bases. Germline loops: CDR1 MGHDK, CDR2 SYGVNS. CDR3 size: 14 residues. With 5 bases clipped from V and 4 bases from J, the junction kept 3 bases outside the gene matches. In DNA form, the CDR3 reads TGTGCCAGCAGTAAGCGGGGGGGCCCAGATACGCAGTATTTT. It is translated as CASSKRGGPDTQYF.

This chain joins TRBV25-1 and TRBJ1-6, with TRBD1 matching 7 bases. Germline CDR1 is MGHDK and CDR2 is SYGVNS. CDR3 length: 18 residues. Trimming took 6 bases from V and 0 from J; bases not matched to a gene: 11. CDR3 nucleotides: TGTGCCAGCAGCGGTGGGACAGATTTTAGCTCCTATAATTCACCCCTCCACTTT. Amino acid sequence: CASSGGTDFSSYNSPLHF.

This clonotype was picked up a small number of times. The chain couples TRBV7-2 to TRBJ1-1; 12 nucleotides align to TRBD1. The trim removed 8 bases at V and 8 bases at J, leaving 12 bases unmatched. The V gene's germline CDR1 is SGHTA and CDR2 FQGNSA. There are 15 residues in the CDR3. The CDR3 spells CASRVSGTGGAEAFF. The DNA of the CDR3 is TGTGCCAGCCGAGTATCCGGGACAGGGGGCGCGGAAGCTTTCTTT.

The chain links TRBV18 to TRBJ2-1; D may be TRBD1 or TRBD2 (5 bases each). Germline lookup yields CDR1 KGHSH and CDR2 LQKENI. Trimming pared 0 bases from V and 4 bases from J, leaving 16 bases between. The CDR3 is made up of 17 amino acids. CDR3 nucleotides: TGTGCCAGCTCACCACCGTCCTTCTCCGAGGGGTACAATGAGCAGTTCTTC. Translation: CASSPPSFSEGYNEQFF. Full variable domain (missing parts from reference TRBV18 and TRBJ2-1): NAGVMQNPRHLVRRRGQEARLRCSPMKGHSHVYWYRQLPEEGLKFMVYLQKENIIDESGMPKERFSAEFPKEGPSILRIQQVVRGDSAAYFCASSPPSFSEGYNEQFFGPGTRLTVL.

The rearrangement links TRBV18 to TRBJ2-1, with D uncertain. This CDR3 has 13 residues. Trimming removed 0 bases at V and 11 bases at J, with 11 bases between. CDR1 and CDR2 from the germline V gene are KGHSH and LQKENI. The CDR3 here is CASSPPGARQQFF. The CDR3 DNA reads TGTGCCAGCTCACCACCGGGCGCGCGGCAGCAGTTCTTC. Full variable domain (rest looked up from reference TRBV18 and TRBJ2-1): NAGVMQNPRHLVRRRGQEARLRCSPMKGHSHVYWYRQLPEEGLKFMVYLQKENIIDESGMPKERFSAEFPKEGPSILRIQQVVRGDSAAYFCASSPPGARQQFFGPGTRLTVL.

This clonotype was seen at least ten times. V is TRBV3-1 and J is TRBJ2-7; the D gene is possibly TRBD2 (6 bases). Germline V gene lookup returns CDR1 LGHDT and CDR2 YNNKEL (reference sequence). The CDR3 contains 14 residues. The V end was cut by 4 bases, the J end by 3 bases, with 13 bases between. The CDR3 loop is CASSPGTGLYEQYV. The CDR3 nucleotides read TGTGCCAGCAGCCCAGGGACTGGACTCTACGAGCAGTACGTC.

In this sample, this clonotype turned up many times. The chain carries TRBV7-2 and TRBJ2-2; D not certain. In germline, CDR1 is SGHTA, CDR2 FQGNSA. This CDR3 contains 12 residues. Trimming shortened V by 2 bases and J by 14 bases, and 12 bases separated the two germline ends. CDR3 in amino acids: CASSLMREPLFF. CDR3 DNA sequence: TGTGCCAGCAGCTTAATGCGAGAACCCCTGTTTTTT.

This clonotype was counted a few times. This chain links TRBV7-9 with TRBJ2-7; D uncertain. The CDR3 covers 12 residues. Germline CDR1 reads SEHNR; CDR2 reads FQNEAQ (reference sequence). V was trimmed by 5 bases and J by 7 bases, leaving 12 bases between them. The CDR3 protein is CASSRTSKEQYF. CDR3 DNA: TGTGCCAGCAGCCGGACCTCCAAGGAGCAGTACTTC.

At least ten counts were recorded for this clonotype. V and J are TRBV5-1 and TRBJ2-3, with D tentatively TRBD1 (6 bases). Trimming took 6 bases from V and 2 from J, leaving 22 bases between them. The CDR3 runs to 17 residues. CDR1 and CDR2 from the germline V gene are SGHRS and YFSETQ. The CDR3 loop reads CASTLGISGHSTDTQYF. The CDR3 coding sequence is TGCGCCAGCACGCTTGGGATATCGGGACACTCCACAGATACGCAGTATTTT.

This clonotype was observed a handful of times. The gene calls are TRBV3-1 and TRBJ2-5; TRBD2 agrees at 8 bases. Germline loops: CDR1 LGHDT, CDR2 YNNKEL (reference sequence). V shed 1 base and J 0 bases; nucleotides not matched to a gene: 4. This CDR3 has 16 amino acids. The CDR3 protein is CASSQGWRGDQETQYF. DNA of the CDR3: TGTGCCAGCAGCCAAGGGTGGCGGGGGGACCAAGAGACCCAGTACTTC.

This clonotype was detected a few times. V usage is TRBV18 and J usage is TRBJ1-2; TRBD1 might be the D (5 bases). From germline, CDR1 is KGHSH and CDR2 LQKENI. Trimming left V 2 bases short and J 7 bases short, with 11 bases between. This CDR3 comprises 13 residues. The CDR3 DNA is TGTGCCAGCTCACCAGGGGGAATCAGTGGCTACACCTTC. It specifies CASSPGGISGYTF.

The rearrangement uses TRBV7-2 and TRBJ2-3; D is unclear. V was clipped by 0 bases and J by 2 bases, with 6 bases between them. Germline assignment: CDR1 SGHTA and CDR2 FQGNSA. The CDR3 has 14 residues. This CDR3 reads CASSLARITDTQYF. CDR3 in DNA: TGTGCCAGCAGCTTAGCGAGGATCACAGATACGCAGTATTTT. Full variable domain (outside the CDR3, taken from reference TRBV7-2 and TRBJ2-3): GAGVSQSPSNKVTEKGKDVELRCDPISGHTALYWYRQSLGQGLEFLIYFQGNSAPDKSGLPSDRFSAERTGGSVSTLTIQRTQQEDSAVYLCASSLARITDTQYFGPGTRLTVL.

A few counts support this clonotype. This sequence joins TRBV4-2 and TRBJ2-1; D is uncertain. This CDR3 is 15 amino acids long. V lost 0 bases to trimming and J lost 9 bases, with 15 bases between them. The germline V gene has CDR1 LGHNA and CDR2 YNFKEQ. For the CDR3, the DNA is TGTGCCAGCAGCCAAGAAGGGAAAGGAAAGGCTGAGCAGTTCTTC. The encoded protein is CASSQEGKGKAEQFF.